This T cell receptor (beta chain) is from a study of T cell responses to AZD1222 COVID-19 vaccine. Study in general: Whether given at about 4 or about 12 weeks, second doses were pooled.

Profiled with immunoSEQ multiplex PCR; TCRdb holds only in-frame clones, not every one. The sample lists more than 140,000 clones; around 91% were seen once. Study-wide points: Increased Spike-specific TCR breadth and depth were observed after two AZD1222 doses. Nearly half of unique spike-specific TCRs reportedly avoided B.1.351 and B.1.1.7 mutated regions. Samples come after the peak T cell response, not at day 14.

For this clone: Its antigen remains unidentified.

The germline gives CDR1 WNHNN, CDR2 SYGVQD (reference sequence). Trimming left V 5 bases short and J 0 bases short, with 13 bases between. The CDR3 length is 15 residues. Specimen: peripheral blood, collected on day 0 of AZD1222 vaccination. The sequence derives from an adult in good health. J is TRBJ1-1 and V is TRBV10-1; weak D call: TRBD1 (6 bases). The CDR3 bases are TGCGCCAGCAGTCCACCGGGACATATGAACACTGAAGCTTTCTTT. Protein product: CASSPPGHMNTEAFF.